This paragraph covers one T cell receptor (beta chain) sequence. This sample is drawn from a study of monozygotic twins with inflammatory bowel disease. Following a re-call of the 5' RACE reads, TCRdb has one entry per CDR3 protein and lacks DNA. The clone table shows more than 300,000 distinct CDR3 sequences, with the ten largest holding 2.6%. Germline CDR1 reads SEHNR; CDR2 reads FQNEAQ (reference sequence). This CDR3 has 15 amino acids. The TCR originated in a human donor with ulcerative colitis or Crohn's disease, or a healthy co-twin of an affected twin (not recorded which). The sequencing sample was made of blood. The chain is built from TRBV7-9 and TRBJ1-1. CDR3 residues: CASSGSYREGTEAFF.